This TCR beta chain appears in the sequencing data of a study of T-cell reconstitution after alpha-beta-depleted transplantation in children. Study findings and constraints: T-cell numbers and diversity, one year after transplant, stemmed largely from T cells that were newly produced.

Preparation of the TCRbeta library involved a method that used unique molecular identifiers. TCRdb reprocessed the PCR reads with MiXCR, giving one entry per CDR3 protein. The repertoire holds fewer than 550,000 distinct CDR3 sequences, with roughly 11% as singletons. This clonotype was counted ten times or more. Its target is not known. The length of the CDR3 is 15 residues. Trimming pared 3 bases from V and 4 bases from J, leaving 17 bases between. CDR1 and CDR2 from the germline V gene are SQVTM and ANQGSEA. The sequence came from a female patient aged 2-9 years who had a stem cell transplant for aplastic anemia, so the T cells may come from the graft donor. The chain combines TRBV29-1 with TRBJ2-3; perhaps TRBD2 as D (6 bases). The sequencing here drew on PBMCs, mostly from graft donor cells, taken 180 days after TCRalphabeta/CD19-depleted stem cell transplant. CDR3 nucleotides: TGCAGCGTTGAGGGTCGGGAGTTGGGGCCAGATACGCAGTATTTT. The encoded protein is CSVEGRELGPDTQYF.